Below, 26 T cell receptor beta chains from the same sample are listed, as sequenced in a study of CD4 T cells in relation to SARS-CoV-2 and coronaviruses. Assay: immunoSEQ multiplex PCR; the TCRdb copy retains only in-frame clones and omits some. The repertoire holds about 36,000 clones, with 70% to 85% as singletons. These TCRs are of unknown antigen specificity. Material for sequencing was naive CD4+ T cells from PBMCs, cultured in vitro. Subset indicated: naive CD4+ T cells isolated by negative enrichment. The receptor set was obtained from an adult with COVID-19.

The chain is built from TRBV2 and TRBJ2-3; 8 bases align to TRBD2. Per germline, CDR1 SNHLY and CDR2 FYNNEI. The V segment lost 6 bases and the J segment 2 bases; nucleotides outside the gene matches: 7. CDR3 size: 15 residues. Here the CDR3 DNA reads TGTGCCAGCAGCGCCCTAGCGGGTAACACAGATACGCAGTATTTT. Amino acids: CASSALAGNTDTQYF.

The chain is built from TRBV20-1 and TRBJ1-1; no reliable D call. This CDR3 spans 10 amino acids. CDR1 and CDR2 (germline): DFQATT, SNEGSKA (reference sequence). V shed 3 bases and J shed 6 bases, with 5 bases lying between them. The CDR3 loop reads CSASRAEAFF. The CDR3 DNA follows: TGCAGTGCTAGTCGTGCTGAAGCTTTCTTT.

The genes are TRBV18 and TRBJ1-1, with D tentatively TRBD1 (6 bases). With 5 bases removed from V and 3 bases from J, the gap between germline ends came to 16 bases. The germline V gene has CDR1 KGHSH and CDR2 LQKENI. The CDR3 contains 15 residues. DNA for the CDR3: TGTGCCAGCTCAAGTAAACAGGGTATTGACACTGAAGCTTTCTTT. Amino acids: CASSSKQGIDTEAFF.

In this sample, this clone turned up once. The chain has TRBV7-9 and TRBJ2-5; the D gene is possibly TRBD2 (5 bases). The CDR3 contains 14 residues. V was clipped by 4 bases and J by 3 bases, with 12 bases between them. Germline V gene data show CDR1 as SEHNR and CDR2 as FQNEAQ (reference sequence). The CDR3 protein is CASSSKRYEETQYF. CDR3 sequence (DNA): TGTGCCAGCAGCTCAAAGCGGTATGAAGAGACCCAGTACTTC.

The rearrangement joins TRBV28 to TRBJ1-4; D is unresolved. The germline CDR1 and CDR2 sequences are MDHEN and SYDVKM. The CDR3 is 14 residues long. Trimming pared 8 bases from V and 8 bases from J, leaving 18 bases between. DNA for the CDR3: TGTGCCAGCCTCGCGGCCTCGAGGGTGGAAAAACTGTTTTTT. It encodes CASLAASRVEKLFF.

This chain uses TRBV7-9 with TRBJ2-3, with TRBD2 as a possible D gene (5 bases). The CDR3 loop spans 17 amino acids. Looked up from germline, CDR1 is SEHNR and CDR2 is FQNEAQ (reference sequence). The V end was cut by 6 bases, the J end by 0 bases, with 19 bases between. The CDR3 region is CASSYLRTGSSTDTQYF. CDR3 nucleotides: TGTGCCAGCAGTTATCTTCGGACGGGGTCTAGCACAGATACGCAGTATTTT.

The J gene is TRBJ1-5, the V gene TRBV6-5, with unresolved D. The V end was cut by 5 bases, the J end by 2 bases, with 10 bases between. Germline CDR1 is MNHEY and CDR2 is SVGAGI. This CDR3 is 14 amino acids long. CDR3 region: CASSRKIGNQPQHF. CDR3 bases: TGTGCCAGCAGTCGTAAAATTGGCAATCAGCCCCAGCATTTT.

This sequence joins TRBV5-4 and TRBJ1-2; D gene unclear. CDR1 is SGHNT and CDR2 is YYREEE in the germline V gene (reference sequence). This CDR3 contains 13 residues. V was cut by 2 bases and J by 2 bases, with 7 bases left in between. The CDR3 sequence is CASSFSPNYGYTF. The CDR3, as DNA: TGTGCCAGCAGCTTCTCCCCCAACTATGGCTACACCTTC.

The CDR3: CAISVSGETYEQYF. The CDR3 bases are TGTGCCATCAGTGTATCGGGGGAGACCTACGAGCAGTACTTC. The chain uses TRBV10-3 and TRBJ2-7; a weak D match, TRBD2 (6 bases). Germline values: CDR1 ENHRY, CDR2 SYGVKD. This CDR3 is 14 amino acids long. V lost 4 bases and J 2 bases, leaving 12 bases between the germline ends.

The gene calls are TRBV28 and TRBJ1-5; D perhaps matches TRBD1 (5 bases). From germline, CDR1 is MDHEN and CDR2 SYDVKM. This CDR3 is built from 14 residues. Between the trimmed V and J ends, which lost 7 bases and 4 bases, there was a span of 14 bases. CDR3 DNA: TGTGCCAGCACCCTCTGGGACCAGAATCAGCCCCAGCATTTT. Its protein is CASTLWDQNQPQHF.

The J gene is TRBJ2-3, the V gene TRBV3-1 (or the pseudogene TRBV3-2), with D unresolved. Between the trimmed V and J ends, which lost 2 bases and 2 bases, there was a span of 2 bases. Looked up from germline, CDR1 is LGHDT and CDR2 is YNNKEL (reference sequence). The CDR3 length is 12 residues. The CDR3 nucleotides read TGTGCCAGCAGCCAAATCACAGATACGCAGTATTTT. This gives the protein CASSQITDTQYF.

This chain joins TRBV7-9 and TRBJ2-3, with D possibly TRBD1 on 7 matching bases. CDR1 and CDR2 from the germline V gene are SEHNR and FQNEAQ (reference sequence). V was shortened by 5 bases and J by 6 bases, with 9 bases between the two germline ends. The CDR3 extends over 12 amino acids. The CDR3 coding sequence is TGTGCCAGCAGCCCAGGGGGGGATACGCAGTATTTT. This sequence encodes CASSPGGDTQYF.

The chain has TRBV6-1 and TRBJ2-1, with unresolved D. Trimming pared 1 base from V and 4 bases from J, leaving 2 bases between. Germline CDR1 reads MNHNS; CDR2 reads SASEGT. This CDR3 region has 12 residues. The DNA for the CDR3 is TGTGCCAGCAGTGAAGGGTACAATGAGCAGTTCTTC. Amino acids: CASSEGYNEQFF.

V usage is TRBV7-3 and J usage is TRBJ2-5; TRBD2 might be the D (5 bases). The length of the CDR3 is 14 residues. V lost 2 bases and J 3 bases, leaving 10 bases between the germline ends. Germline-derived CDR1 and CDR2 are SGHTA and FQGTGA. The CDR3: CASSLHHGKETQYF. The CDR3 bases are TGTGCCAGCAGCTTACATCACGGGAAAGAGACCCAGTACTTC.

This clone has a handful of counts. The chain recombines TRBV28 with TRBJ1-2; D gene unclear. V was shortened by 2 bases and J by 4 bases, with 11 bases between the two germline ends. This CDR3 contains 14 residues. Germline V gives CDR1 MDHEN, CDR2 SYDVKM. The CDR3 DNA follows: TGTGCCAGCAGTTTAAACCAGGAGGGCTATGGCTACACCTTC. Translated, it gives CASSLNQEGYGYTF.

V usage is TRBV6-6 and J usage is TRBJ2-7, with D tentatively TRBD2 (7 bases). CDR1 is MNHNY, CDR2 SVGAGI, per germline (reference sequence). The V gene lost 0 bases and the J gene lost 4 bases, with 10 bases spanning the gap. CDR3 length: 14 amino acids. The CDR3 DNA is TGTGCCAGCAGTTACTCCGGGGGGCCATACGAGCAGTACTTC. It specifies CASSYSGGPYEQYF.

The chain joins TRBV7-2 to TRBJ2-1; 11 nucleotides align to TRBD2. Germline CDR1 reads SGHTA; CDR2 reads FQGNSA. The V gene end was trimmed by 1 base and the J gene end by 15 bases; junction bases not matched to a gene: 8. The CDR3 loop spans 14 amino acids. CDR3: CASSLGTSGSKPFF. In DNA, the CDR3 is TGTGCCAGCAGCTTAGGCACTAGCGGGAGTAAGCCGTTCTTC.

This clone was picked up one time. The chain is built from TRBV3-1 (or the pseudogene TRBV3-2) and TRBJ2-7; D perhaps matches TRBD1 (6 bases). Germline lookup yields CDR1 LGHDT and CDR2 YNNKEL (reference sequence). The CDR3 totals 17 residues. Trimming removed 0 bases from V and 2 bases from J, with 17 bases in between. CDR3 DNA sequence: TGTGCCAGCAGCCAAGATTCGGGCAGGGGAATCCCCTACGAGCAGTACTTC. Translating gives CASSQDSGRGIPYEQYF.

J is TRBJ2-7 and V is TRBV7-2; 8 bases agree with TRBD1. CDR3 length: 15 residues. V lost 3 bases to trimming and J lost 3 bases; unmatched junction nucleotides: 7. Per germline, CDR1 SGHTA and CDR2 FQGNSA. The CDR3, as DNA: TGTGCCAGCAGCTTGGTACCGGGACAGGTCTACGAGCAGTACTTC. Translating it yields CASSLVPGQVYEQYF.

The chain joins TRBV18 to TRBJ2-7, with 7 bases identical to TRBD1. The V segment lost 5 bases and the J segment 1 base; nucleotides outside the gene matches: 8. Germline CDR1 is KGHSH and CDR2 is LQKENI. This CDR3 is built from 15 residues. The CDR3: CASSETGLSSYEQYF. The CDR3 DNA is TGTGCCAGCTCAGAGACAGGGTTATCTTCCTACGAGCAGTACTTC. The full variable domain, rest sourced from reference TRBV18 and TRBJ2-7, is NAGVMQNPRHLVRRRGQEARLRCSPMKGHSHVYWYRQLPEEGLKFMVYLQKENIIDESGMPKERFSAEFPKEGPSILRIQQVVRGDSAAYFCASSETGLSSYEQYFGPGTRLTVT.

This clone was seen only a few times. The V call is TRBV7-6, the J call TRBJ2-7; 9 positions match TRBD1. The CDR3 consists of 18 residues. With V trimmed by 1 base and J by 1 base, 11 bases remained unmatched. Germline loops: CDR1 SGHVS, CDR2 FNYEAQ. CDR3 in DNA: TGTGCCAGCAGCTTAGTTAGGGGACAGGGTATGAGGTCCTACGAGCAGTACTTC. Amino acid sequence: CASSLVRGQGMRSYEQYF.

V is TRBV28 and J is TRBJ2-7, with TRBD1 identical over 10 bases. The CDR3 contains 18 residues. The germline V gene has CDR1 MDHEN and CDR2 SYDVKM. J was trimmed by 0 bases and V by 5 bases; bases with no gene match: 13. The CDR3 loop reads CASSILGQGSQNSYEQYF. CDR3 nucleotides: TGTGCCAGCAGTATTCTGGGACAGGGGTCACAAAACTCCTACGAGCAGTACTTC.

The rearrangement uses TRBV29-1 and TRBJ1-1, with D possibly TRBD1 on 5 matching bases. The CDR3 is 13 residues long. Trimming removed 8 bases from V and 2 bases from J, with 15 bases in between. The germline gives CDR1 SQVTM, CDR2 ANQGSEA. The CDR3: CSHQGSLNTEAFF. The CDR3 DNA reads TGCAGCCATCAGGGATCCCTTAACACTGAAGCTTTCTTT.

The chain employs TRBV28 and TRBJ2-2; 8 bases agree with TRBD1. Germline CDR1 is MDHEN and CDR2 is SYDVKM. J lost 0 bases, V lost 6 bases, and 9 bases had no gene match. The CDR3 has 17 residues. In DNA form, the CDR3 reads TGTGCCAGCAGAACCCTTAGACAGGGGTCGAACACCGGGGAGCTGTTTTTT. It translates to CASRTLRQGSNTGELFF.

This chain joins TRBV28 and TRBJ2-7; 7 bases fit TRBD1. CDR1 MDHEN and CDR2 SYDVKM come from the germline V gene. This CDR3 is built from 15 residues. V was clipped by 8 bases and J by 2 bases; unmatched bases: 12. CDR3 sequence (DNA): TGTGCCAGCGACAGCACCGGGACAGCGACCTACGAGCAGTACTTC. Its translation: CASDSTGTATYEQYF.

This clone showed up just a few times. This rearrangement joins TRBV7-2 to TRBJ1-6; no definite D call. The CDR3 runs 15 residues. Trimming took off 1 base at V and 8 bases at J, with 12 bases between the two ends. Per the germline V gene, CDR1 is SGHTA and CDR2 is FQGNSA. The CDR3 bases are TGTGCCAGCAGCTTAGAAGTTGGGTTCGATTCACCCCTCCACTTT. This encodes CASSLEVGFDSPLHF. Supplemented by reference TRBV7-2 and TRBJ1-6, the full variable domain reads GAGVSQSPSNKVTEKGKDVELRCDPISGHTALYWYRQSLGQGLEFLIYFQGNSAPDKSGLPSDRFSAERTGGSVSTLTIQRTQQEDSAVYLCASSLEVGFDSPLHFGNGTRLTVT.